Following are 2 T cell receptor beta chains from one sample sequenced in a study of breast tumors, draining lymph nodes, adjacent tissues. The lymph nodes were axillary draining lymph nodes from breast cancer patients. TCRdb re-called the multiplex PCR reads through MiXCR, storing one row per CDR3 protein. The sample lists 90,000 to 120,000 distinct CDR3 sequences; around 21% were seen once. The sample comprised axillary lymph node tissue. Source of these receptors: a female donor with breast cancer. Some clones in this sample may be carry-over from other donors' samples.

J is TRBJ2-4 and V is TRBV5-6; the D gene is possibly TRBD2 (6 bases). This CDR3 contains 15 residues. The ends were cut back, 1 base at V and 6 bases at J, with 14 bases in the middle. Germline CDR1 reads SGHDT; CDR2 reads YYEEEE. The CDR3 sequence: CASSLFQGLLNIQYF. The CDR3 DNA is TGTGCCAGCAGCTTGTTCCAGGGACTCCTAAACATTCAGTACTTC.

This clonotype was recorded at least ten times. The rearrangement uses TRBV5-4 and TRBJ2-1, with D possibly being TRBD2 (6 bases). Trimming took off 5 bases at V and 0 bases at J, with 15 bases between the two ends. The CDR3 consists of 16 residues. Germline V gene sequence: CDR1 SGHNT, CDR2 YYREEE (reference sequence). The CDR3 region has the DNA TGTGCCAGCAGAAATCGAGGAGGGATCTCCTACAATGAGCAGTTCTTC. Protein product: CASRNRGGISYNEQFF.